Following are 2 T cell receptor beta chains from one sample sequenced in a study of blood T cell repertoires in COVID-19. Here immunoSEQ multiplex PCR was the method, and the copy in TCRdb shows in-frame clones only, minus some. Of 45,000 to 70,000 clones listed, 87% were seen once; the top ten hold under 6.5%. The sequenced sample was peripheral blood. These receptors were taken from a woman between 55 and 75 years old with COVID-19, enrolled during active disease.

This clone showed up just once. The rearrangement joins TRBV4-1 to TRBJ2-7; D possibly corresponds to TRBD1 (5 bases). Germline assignment: CDR1 MGHRA and CDR2 YSYEKL. This CDR3 contains 16 residues. V lost 0 bases, J lost 3 bases, and 15 bases lay in between. The CDR3 reads CASSQDHQGLSYEQYF. Here the CDR3 DNA reads TGCGCCAGCAGCCAAGATCATCAGGGCCTCAGCTACGAGCAGTACTTC.

The chain uses TRBV27 and TRBJ2-4; maybe TRBD1 (8 bases). CDR3 length equals 16 residues. V was clipped by 5 bases and J by 2 bases, with 16 bases between them. The germline CDR1 and CDR2 sequences are MNHEY and SMNVEV (reference sequence). The CDR3 sequence is CASSHTGGATKNIQYF. The DNA of the CDR3 is TGTGCCAGCAGTCATACAGGGGGGGCCACCAAAAACATTCAGTACTTC.